The sequence of this T cell receptor (beta chain) was determined in a study of shared T cell receptors in the human thymus. Germline CDR1 reads ENHRY; CDR2 reads SYGVKD. Trimming removed 10 bases from V and 7 bases from J, with 16 bases in between. CDR3 length: 13 residues. Assay used: immunoSEQ multiplex PCR; TCRdb lists only in-frame clones, some missing. The table shows some 760,000 clones, with approximately 85% occurring only once. These records were also assigned to another study, of human thymus T cells. From that report: Thymus tissue for the work was resected from patients undergoing corrective heart surgery.

J is TRBJ1-4 and V is TRBV10-3, with D perhaps matching TRBD1 (5 bases). Material for sequencing was thymocytes. This TCR was sampled from a girl under three years old with a congenital heart defect. The CDR3 reads CATQRGWGEKLFF. Here the CDR3 DNA reads TGTGCCACTCAAAGGGGCTGGGGTGAAAAACTGTTTTTT.